The clone carrying this TCR beta chain came up many times. Its antigen is undetermined. Template switching with 5'RACE generated the TCR cDNA and added a universal primer site and UMIs. TCRdb recomputed calls from the 5' RACE reads with MiXCR, one row per CDR3 protein. The data hold approximately 600,000 distinct CDR3 sequences, with more than 9% observed a single time. Germline V gene lookup returns CDR1 LGHDT and CDR2 YNNKEL (reference sequence). V lost 3 bases, J lost 9 bases, and 7 bases stayed unmatched. The CDR3 is made up of 14 amino acids. The sample originates from a study of T cells after yellow fever vaccination. Study context: Libraries from low-cell-number fractions were prepared with the SMART-Seq v4 Ultra Low Input RNA kit.

Study outcomes and limitations: There was a small share of clonotypes that showed up in both the CD4 and CD8 compartments. FACS-sorted repertoires could contain abundant clonotypes contaminating from the bulk population.

The chain joins TRBV3-1 to TRBJ2-5, with 10 nucleotides matching TRBD1. The source is a man aged 25-40 years who received the YFV17D yellow fever vaccine. The sequences come from PBMCs, collected on the day of the yellow fever booster vaccination. CDR3 in amino acids: CASSQPGQGRSQYF. The CDR3, as DNA: TGTGCCAGCAGCCAGCCGGGACAGGGGAGGTCCCAGTACTTC.